The 18 T cell receptor beta chains below were found in one sample sequenced in a study of CD8 T cells in ankylosing spondylitis (dated by TCRdb to about 2017). These receptors lack a known antigen. The paper as a whole reports these results and caveats: Blood from ankylosing spondylitis patients appeared to be characterized by a TCR beta motif composed of about eight highly homologous amino acid variants.

The library was produced with 5' RACE. Sequencing used an Illumina HiSeq 2500. TCRdb passed the public sequencing reads through fastp at Q25 and MiXCR, retaining productive beta sequences. Rows with a matching CDR3 protein are joined into one entry that keeps the most common DNA and genes. This sample lists under 850,000 distinct CDR3 sequences; around 19% were detected once. The ten largest clones capture roughly a fifth of the sample. The specimen sequenced was blood, either unsorted or a sorted T cell fraction (not recorded which). These receptor sequences come from a male donor with ankylosing spondylitis.

The chain employs TRBV2 and TRBJ2-7; 8 bases are a match to TRBD1. Germline values: CDR1 SNHLY, CDR2 FYNNEI. CDR3 length: 14 amino acids. V was pared by 7 bases and J by 7 bases, with 12 bases of the junction left unmatched. For the CDR3, the DNA is TGTGCCAGCACTCTTAGCGGACAGGGAAGGGAGCAGTACTTC. This encodes CASTLSGQGREQYF.

This clonotype has a single count. J is TRBJ1-5 and V is TRBV7-8; D is perhaps TRBD1 (5 bases). Trimming shortened V by 1 base and J by 4 bases, and 14 bases separated the two germline ends. The V gene's germline CDR1 is SGHVS and CDR2 FQNEAQ. This CDR3 comprises 16 residues. The CDR3 nucleotides read TGTGCCAGCAGCTTAGGGAGCAGGGTGGAAAATCAGCCCCAGCATTTT. This translates into CASSLGSRVENQPQHF. The variable domain in full, with the rest retrieved from reference TRBV7-8 and TRBJ1-5, is GAGVSQSPRYKVAKRGQDVALRCDPISGHVSLFWYQQALGQGPEFLTYFQNEAQLDKSGLPSDRFFAERPEGSVSTLKIQRTQQEDSAVYLCASSLGSRVENQPQHFGDGTRLSIL.

The chain links TRBV4-1 to TRBJ1-1; perhaps TRBD1 as D (5 bases). The CDR3 length is 15 residues. Trimming removed 1 base at V and 8 bases at J, with 17 bases between. Germline V gene data show CDR1 as MGHRA and CDR2 as YSYEKL. The CDR3 DNA is TGCGCCAGCAGCCAAGGGGACCGCATGGCCCCGGAAGCTTTCTTT. This sequence encodes CASSQGDRMAPEAFF.

This chain uses TRBV20-1 with TRBJ2-1, with 10 nucleotides matching TRBD2. J was trimmed by 8 bases and V by 1 base; bases with no gene match: 8. The CDR3 spans 15 residues. Germline loops: CDR1 DFQATT, CDR2 SNEGSKA (reference sequence). DNA for the CDR3: TGCAGTGCTAGAGCGCTAGCGGGAGCCAACGATGAGCAGTTCTTC. It translates to CSARALAGANDEQFF.

This clonotype was detected a few times. The chain has TRBV6-1 and TRBJ2-7, with D maybe TRBD2 (5 bases). CDR1 and CDR2 from the germline V gene are MNHNS and SASEGT. This CDR3 comprises 12 residues. Trimming shortened V by 4 bases and J by 6 bases, and 10 bases separated the two germline ends. The CDR3 region has the DNA TGTGCCAGCAGTGCCCTCGAGGGCGAGCAGTACTTC. Encoded protein: CASSALEGEQYF.

The V call is TRBV12-3 or TRBV12-4, the J call TRBJ1-5; TRBD1 matches 10 bases. Unmatched junction bases numbered 12, after V lost 3 bases and J lost 7 bases. The CDR3 loop spans 17 amino acids. This CDR3 reads CASSLPQTGGAGQPQHF. The CDR3 bases are TGTGCCAGCAGTTTGCCCCAGACAGGGGGCGCGGGGCAGCCCCAGCATTTT.

The chain recombines TRBV12-3 or TRBV12-4 with TRBJ2-7, with 7 bases that match TRBD2. V was clipped by 7 bases and J by 3 bases; unmatched bases: 6. There are 13 residues in the CDR3. CDR3 in DNA: TGTGCCAGCACCCCGGGGAGGGGCTACGAGCAGTACTTC. Translating gives CASTPGRGYEQYF.

This clonotype came up a few times. The chain carries TRBV20-1 and TRBJ2-3; 8 nucleotides agree with TRBD2. V lost 5 bases, J lost 4 bases, and 8 bases stayed unmatched. The CDR3 is made up of 14 amino acids. Germline lookup yields CDR1 DFQATT and CDR2 SNEGSKA (reference sequence). CDR3 amino acids: CSAPGTSSADTQYF. CDR3 bases: TGCAGTGCTCCCGGGACTAGTAGCGCAGATACGCAGTATTTT.

This rearrangement joins TRBV7-9 to TRBJ2-4; 12 nucleotides match TRBD2. The CDR3 runs 16 residues. The V and J ends lost 3 bases and 2 bases, in that order; junction bases with no gene match: 2. Germline V lookup: CDR1 SEHNR, CDR2 FQNEAQ (reference sequence). CDR3 in DNA: TGTGCCAGCAGCTTGACTAGCGGGAGCTCCAAAAACATTCAGTACTTC. Translated: CASSLTSGSSKNIQYF. Full variable domain (outside the CDR3, taken from reference TRBV7-9 and TRBJ2-4): DTGVSQNPRHKITKRGQNVTFRCDPISEHNRLYWYRQTLGQGPEFLTYFQNEAQLEKSRLLSDRFSAERPKGSFSTLEIQRTEQGDSAMYLCASSLTSGSSKNIQYFGAGTRLSVL.

The rearrangement uses TRBV9 and TRBJ2-2; D is unresolved. The CDR3 sequence is 14 residues long. V lost 3 bases, J lost 2 bases, and 8 bases lay in between. CDR1 is SGDLS, CDR2 YYNGEE, per germline. Here the CDR3 reads CASSATINTGELFF. In DNA form, the CDR3 reads TGTGCCAGCAGCGCGACAATTAACACCGGGGAGCTGTTTTTT.

This sequence joins TRBV7-2 and TRBJ1-2, with a weak D call TRBD1 (5 bases). CDR3 length: 14 amino acids. V lost 2 bases and J lost 3, with 10 bases in between. Per the germline V gene, CDR1 is SGHTA and CDR2 is FQGNSA. CDR3 loop: CASSLSVTDYGYTF. CDR3 bases: TGTGCCAGCAGCTTATCAGTGACAGACTATGGCTACACCTTC. The variable domain in full, completed from reference TRBV7-2 and TRBJ1-2, reads GAGVSQSPSNKVTEKGKDVELRCDPISGHTALYWYRQSLGQGLEFLIYFQGNSAPDKSGLPSDRFSAERTGGSVSTLTIQRTQQEDSAVYLCASSLSVTDYGYTFGSGTRLTVV.

The chain couples TRBV7-8 to TRBJ1-1; no clear D gene. The CDR3 has 15 amino acids. Looked up from germline, CDR1 is SGHVS and CDR2 is FQNEAQ. V lost 1 base to trimming and J lost 1 base, with 10 bases between them. In nucleotides, the CDR3 is TGTGCCAGCAGCTTAGACGGCGGTCCGAACACTGAAGCTTTCTTT. It yields the protein CASSLDGGPNTEAFF. Filled out from reference TRBV7-8 and TRBJ1-1, the complete variable domain reads GAGVSQSPRYKVAKRGQDVALRCDPISGHVSLFWYQQALGQGPEFLTYFQNEAQLDKSGLPSDRFFAERPEGSVSTLKIQRTQQEDSAVYLCASSLDGGPNTEAFFGQGTRLTVV.

The chain has TRBV7-8 and TRBJ2-3; tentatively, D is TRBD2 (5 bases). V was cut by 3 bases and J by 1 base, with 11 bases left in between. CDR1 is SGHVS, CDR2 FQNEAQ, per germline. The CDR3 totals 15 residues. The CDR3 reads CASSFGMIGTDTQYF. CDR3 in DNA: TGTGCCAGCAGCTTCGGGATGATCGGCACAGATACGCAGTATTTT.

This clonotype was seen a few times. The chain recombines TRBV6-2 or TRBV6-3 with TRBJ1-2; D is unresolved. The germline V gene encodes CDR1 MNHEY and CDR2 SVGEGT. The CDR3 totals 13 residues. Trimming shortened V by 6 bases and J by 0 bases, and 8 bases separated the two germline ends. The CDR3 protein is CASSIIPNYGYTF. CDR3 bases: TGTGCCAGCAGCATTATACCTAACTATGGCTACACCTTC.

This clonotype occurred a few times. This chain uses TRBV7-9 with TRBJ2-7, with no clear D. The germline gives CDR1 SEHNR, CDR2 FQNEAQ (reference sequence). The ends were cut back, 1 base at V and 6 bases at J, with 10 bases in the middle. The CDR3 covers 13 residues. CDR3 nucleotides: TGTGCCAGCAGCTTAGTCCCGACGGGCGAGCAGTACTTC. Translated, it gives CASSLVPTGEQYF.

This clonotype was detected only a few times. This sequence joins TRBV4-1 and TRBJ2-3; D remains ambiguous. Trimming shortened V by 0 bases and J by 1 base, and 5 bases separated the two germline ends. Germline V CDR1 and CDR2: MGHRA, YSYEKL. The CDR3 runs to 14 residues. In DNA, the CDR3 is TGCGCCAGCAGCCAAGAGTGGGGCACAGATACGCAGTATTTT. It encodes CASSQEWGTDTQYF.

The sample holds a few counts of this clonotype. The chain recombines TRBV19 with TRBJ1-5; D is perhaps TRBD1 (5 bases). The V end was cut by 8 bases, the J end by 2 bases, with 13 bases between. CDR3 length: 14 amino acids. In germline, CDR1 is LNHDA, CDR2 SQIVND (reference sequence). The CDR3 DNA reads TGTGCCAGTGACGGGACTGGCGGCAATCAGCCCCAGCATTTT. It codes for CASDGTGGNQPQHF.

The V and J genes are TRBV27 and TRBJ2-7; 11 bases are shared with TRBD1. V lost 6 bases and J lost 7; bases outside the gene matches: 14. This CDR3 has 16 amino acids. Germline V lookup: CDR1 MNHEY, CDR2 SMNVEV (reference sequence). The CDR3 spells CASRYTGTGGVREQYF. The CDR3 nucleotides read TGTGCCAGCAGGTACACCGGGACAGGGGGGGTGAGAGAGCAGTACTTC.